These 3 T cell receptor beta chains share one sample of origin, sequenced in a study of Graves' ophthalmopathy and Graves' hyperthyroidism. Amplification targeted the TCR beta CDR3 regions, with RNA transcripts as the source material. HTBI primers were employed in first-round RT-PCR, then a second-round multiplex PCR followed. TCRdb independently ran MiXCR on the multiplex PCR reads; one entry per CDR3 protein. The table shows about 370,000 distinct CDR3 sequences, with approximately 20% occurring only once. Sequencing input: peripheral blood. Source of these receptors: a young woman with Graves' ophthalmopathy.

This clonotype was picked up many times. The rearrangement uses TRBV7-2 and TRBJ2-2, with D possibly matching TRBD1 (6 bases). V shed 0 bases and J shed 7 bases, with 12 bases lying between them. In germline, CDR1 is SGHTA, CDR2 FQGNSA. The CDR3 spans 15 residues. In DNA, the CDR3 is TGTGCCAGCAGCTTAGCGGTCAGGGGTAACGGGGAGCTGTTTTTT. Translation: CASSLAVRGNGELFF.

This clonotype was detected many times. The rearrangement links TRBV20-1 to TRBJ2-7; 8 positions agree with TRBD2. Trimming at V came to 3 bases and at J to 3 bases, leaving 10 bases not matched to a gene. This CDR3 contains 15 residues. The germline V gene encodes CDR1 DFQATT and CDR2 SNEGSKA (reference sequence). CDR3 residues: CSASGRGPILYEQYF. CDR3 bases: TGCAGTGCTAGCGGGAGGGGCCCAATCCTCTACGAGCAGTACTTC.

The table lists this clonotype with many counts. The chain employs TRBV6-1 and TRBJ2-7; D uncertain. V was pared by 5 bases and J by 2 bases, with 13 bases between. CDR3 length equals 14 residues. Per the germline V gene, CDR1 is MNHNS and CDR2 is SASEGT. CDR3 protein: CASSLSPGTYEQYF. The CDR3 bases are TGTGCCAGCAGTCTATCCCCCGGAACCTACGAGCAGTACTTC.